This T cell receptor (beta chain) was sequenced during a study of technical replicates of blood from a few donors. V was cut by 2 bases and J by 10 bases, with 11 bases left in between. The CDR3 totals 11 residues. Germline CDR1 and CDR2: GTSNPN and SVGIG (reference sequence). Sequenced by immunoSEQ multiplex PCR; TCRdb stores in-frame clones only, minus some. Here the sample spans fewer than 85,000 clones, 90% to 95% being singletons. This sequence originates from a human donor in good health. Some clones in this sample may be carry-over from other donors' samples. Sequencing input: PBMCs. The V call is TRBV30, the J call TRBJ1-2, with D unclear. The CDR3 DNA reads as TGTGCCTGGAGTCTCAACGGGGTCTACACCTTC. This sequence encodes CAWSLNGVYTF.